The clone carrying this T cell receptor (beta chain) occurred once. Antigen unknown. The data were taken from a study of cytomegalovirus exposure and HLA in healthy donors. Both 60 Vbeta primers and 13 Jbeta primers went into the PCR. Profiled with immunoSEQ multiplex PCR; TCRdb holds only in-frame clones, not every one. The top ten clones hold about 10% of a sample with roughly 100,000 clones, over 70% of them seen once. Per germline, CDR1 MNHNY and CDR2 SVGAGI (reference sequence). Trimming removed 2 bases from V and 10 bases from J, with 9 bases in between. This CDR3 is built from 12 residues. Findings of the study overall: Researchers left out some V segments, among them TRBV6-2 and TRBV6-3, as indistinguishable.

This receptor was taken from a man in his forties or fifties in good health and CMV-seronegative. Sequencing was performed on PBMCs. The rearrangement uses TRBV6-6 and TRBJ2-1, with TRBD1 as a possible D gene (6 bases). The CDR3 nucleotides are TGTGCCAGCAGTTACGTTGGGACAGAGCAGTTCTTC. Its protein product is CASSYVGTEQFF.